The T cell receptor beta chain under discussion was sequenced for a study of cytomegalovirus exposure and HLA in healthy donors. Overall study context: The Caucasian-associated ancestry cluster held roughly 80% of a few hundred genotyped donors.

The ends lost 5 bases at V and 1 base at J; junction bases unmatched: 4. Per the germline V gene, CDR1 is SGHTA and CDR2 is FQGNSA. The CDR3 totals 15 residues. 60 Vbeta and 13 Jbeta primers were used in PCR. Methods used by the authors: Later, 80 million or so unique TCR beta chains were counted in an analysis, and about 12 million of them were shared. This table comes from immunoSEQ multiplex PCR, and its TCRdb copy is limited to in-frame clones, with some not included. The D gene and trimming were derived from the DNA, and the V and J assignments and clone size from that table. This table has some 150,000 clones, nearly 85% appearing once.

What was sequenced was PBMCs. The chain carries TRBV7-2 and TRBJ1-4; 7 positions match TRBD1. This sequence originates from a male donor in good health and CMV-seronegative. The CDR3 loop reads CASSPTGVTNEKLFF. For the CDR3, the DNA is TGTGCCAGCAGCCCTACAGGGGTAACTAATGAAAAACTGTTTTTT.